Detailed here is one T cell receptor beta chain. What antigen it recognizes has not been identified. Within one base of it there is no much larger clone, and no base qualities were kept. The immunoSEQ Assay, a bias-controlled multiplex PCR, was used to amplify TCRbeta CDR3 regions from genomic DNA. The paper's processing steps were these. Nucleated cell counts per sample were estimated from amplification of reference gene primers within the assay. Sequence reads were collapsed and filtered to measure the absolute abundance of every unique TCRbeta CDR3 rearrangement. For each sample, productive Simpson clonality was calculated as the square root of Simpson's diversity index over productive rearrangements. What TCRdb holds here is the immuneACCESS table cut down to in-frame rearrangements. Part of the clones is not present; checked against another copy, under half of the missing clones reflect an unresolved V gene, and the others are unexplained. For V, J and clone size, that table is used; D and trimming come from the DNA. This sample holds roughly 50,000 clones; roughly 90% were observed only once. The leading ten clones occupy over 10% of the sample.

These data belong to a study of blood T cell repertoires in COVID-19 (dated by TCRdb to the early 2020s). Regarding the study in general: Samples from collaborators originated in the United States, Italy and Spain and spanned both the acute and convalescent phases of COVID-19. The prospective study material was composed of cDNA or gDNA derived from T cells, B-cell-depleted T cells, or PBMCs. Subjects who had been exposed to COVID-19, were actively infected with it, or had recovered from it provided the deeply sampled blood TCRbeta repertoires that made up the dataset. The repertoires were released in a freely available public database meant as a resource for research on the immune response to SARS-CoV-2. Samples came from the ongoing ImmuneRACE study (first 160 participants) plus 1,254 subjects from 6 global collaborators. Nearly every sample came with metadata listing a de-identified subject ID, COVID-19 status, age in years and sex. Where available, HLA class I and class II types were obtained from metadata supplied by the sample provider rather than from assay-based typing. What the work shows at the level of the full study, not this receptor alone: Clinical and demographic metadata were provided uncurated, with the amount varying by source and participant.

Each collaborating institution followed its own protocols to collect whole blood in K2EDTA tubes. For TCRbeta analysis, collaborators shipped samples as frozen whole blood, isolated PBMCs, or DNA extracted from either of those sample types. The CDR3, from cysteine to phenylalanine, totals 15 residues. Only the CDR3 portion is preserved as DNA: 45 bases, with reading frame beginning at the first base. Trimming costs V 1 base and J 1 base, and their ends lie 10 bases apart. Via the germline V gene, CDR1 is SGHTA and CDR2 FQGNSA. Sequenced: peripheral blood. Recombination joined TRBV7-2 with TRBJ1-1; the D gene cannot be resolved reliably. This clonotype was sampled from a man of 80 years or more with acute or convalescent COVID-19. The CDR3 region reads CASSLVWAGNTEAFF. The nucleotide sequence is given as TGTGCCAGCAGCTTAGTCTGGGCGGGGAACACTGAAGCTTTCTTT.